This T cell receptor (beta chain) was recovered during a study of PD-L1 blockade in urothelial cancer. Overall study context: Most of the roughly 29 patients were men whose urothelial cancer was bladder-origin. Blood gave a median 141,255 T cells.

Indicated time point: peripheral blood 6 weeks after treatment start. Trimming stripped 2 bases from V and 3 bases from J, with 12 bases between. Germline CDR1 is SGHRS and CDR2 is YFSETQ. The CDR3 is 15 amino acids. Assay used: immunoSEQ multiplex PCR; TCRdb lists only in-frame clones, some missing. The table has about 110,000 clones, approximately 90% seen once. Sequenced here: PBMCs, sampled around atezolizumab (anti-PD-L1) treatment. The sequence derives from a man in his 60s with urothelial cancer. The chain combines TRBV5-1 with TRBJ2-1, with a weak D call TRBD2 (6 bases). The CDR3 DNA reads TGCGCCAGCAGCTTAGCCGGGACTCTCTACAATGAGCAGTTCTTC. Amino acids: CASSLAGTLYNEQFF.